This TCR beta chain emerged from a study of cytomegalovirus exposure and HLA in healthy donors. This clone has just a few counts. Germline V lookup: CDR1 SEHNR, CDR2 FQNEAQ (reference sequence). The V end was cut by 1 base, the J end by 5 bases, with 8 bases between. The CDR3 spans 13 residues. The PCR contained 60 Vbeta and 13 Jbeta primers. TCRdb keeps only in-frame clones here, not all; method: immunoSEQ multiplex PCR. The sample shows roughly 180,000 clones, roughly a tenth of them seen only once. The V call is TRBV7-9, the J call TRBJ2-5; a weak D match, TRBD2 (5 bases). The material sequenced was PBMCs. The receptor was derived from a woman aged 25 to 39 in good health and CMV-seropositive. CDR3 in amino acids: CASSLVTGETQYF. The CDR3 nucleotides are TGTGCCAGCAGCTTAGTAACGGGGGAGACCCAGTACTTC.